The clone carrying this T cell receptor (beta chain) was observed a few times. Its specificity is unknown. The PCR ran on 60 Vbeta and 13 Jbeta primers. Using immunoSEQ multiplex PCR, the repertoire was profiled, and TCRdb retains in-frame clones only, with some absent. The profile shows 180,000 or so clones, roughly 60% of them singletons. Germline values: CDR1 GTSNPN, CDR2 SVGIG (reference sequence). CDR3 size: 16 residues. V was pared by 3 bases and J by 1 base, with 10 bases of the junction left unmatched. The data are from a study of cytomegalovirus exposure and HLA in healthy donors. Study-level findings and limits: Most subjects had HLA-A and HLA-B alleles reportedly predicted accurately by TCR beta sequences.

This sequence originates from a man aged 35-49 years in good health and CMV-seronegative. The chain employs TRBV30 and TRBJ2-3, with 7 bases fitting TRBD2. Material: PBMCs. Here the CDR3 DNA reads TGTGCCTGGAGCCCCCTAGCAAGCGGGGGCACAGATACGCAGTATTTT. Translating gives CAWSPLASGGTDTQYF.